A selection of T cell receptor beta chains follows, all from one sample in a study of blood T cell repertoires in COVID-19. Method: immunoSEQ multiplex PCR; TCRdb's copy keeps in-frame clones and lacks some. The repertoire holds roughly 94,000 clones, with 70% to 85% as singletons. Sample: peripheral blood. The receptors shown here come from a man in his 60s with acute or convalescent COVID-19. Each CDR3 is given with its conserved first and last residue. D genes are given only for firm matches. Rows may omit the clone size; those that give it use once, few, many or a size class.

14	-	TRBD1	TRBJ1-2	TRBV4-2	CASSQPRTGYGYTF	TGTGCCAGCAGCCAGCCGCGGACAGGGTATGGCTACACCTTC
15	-	TRBD1	TRBJ2-4	TRBV2	CASRGDRGGRNIQYF	TGTGCCAGCAGAGGGGACAGGGGCGGTCGAAACATTCAGTACTTC
14	few	TRBD2	TRBJ2-2	TRBV5-6	CASSRGEYTGELFF	TGTGCCAGCAGTCGGGGGGAATACACCGGGGAGCTGTTTTTT
15	once	-	TRBJ1-6	TRBV6-6	CASSSPERVNSPLHF	TGTGCCAGCAGTTCCCCAGAGAGGGTGAATTCACCCCTCCACTTT
14	once	-	TRBJ1-5	TRBV27	CASSLYRENQPQHF	TGTGCCAGCAGTTTATACAGAGAGAATCAGCCCCAGCATTTT
15	-	-	TRBJ1-4	TRBV6-5	CASSSEGRANEKLFF	TGTGCCAGCAGCTCGGAGGGCAGGGCTAATGAAAAACTGTTTTTT
14	-	-	TRBJ1-2	TRBV19	CASSPGGRNYGYTF	TGTGCCAGCTCGCCGGGGGGTCGTAACTATGGCTACACCTTC
13	-	TRBD1	TRBJ2-1	TRBV27	CASTRDRDGEQFF	TGTGCCAGCACCCGGGACAGGGATGGTGAGCAGTTCTTC
15	once	-	TRBJ2-1	TRBV5-5	CASSLSRGDYNEQFF	TGTGCCAGCAGCTTGTCCAGGGGTGACTACAATGAGCAGTTCTTC
15	-	-	TRBJ1-4	TRBV3-1/TRBV3-2	CASSQRQPTNEKLFF	TGTGCCAGCAGCCAACGACAGCCAACTAATGAAAAACTGTTTTTT
16	-	-	TRBJ1-2	TRBV5-1	CASSSTGEATNYGYTF	TGCGCCAGCAGCTCTACCGGGGAAGCAACTAACTATGGCTACACCTTC
19	-	TRBD2	TRBJ2-1	TRBV6-1	CASSGRLAGEKVPYNEQFF	TGTGCCAGCAGTGGCCGACTAGCGGGGGAAAAGGTGCCCTACAATGAGCAGTTCTTC
15	-	-	TRBJ1-2	TRBV11-2	CASRETTVALGGYTF	TGTGCCAGCAGGGAAACAACCGTAGCCCTAGGCGGCTACACCTTC
15	-	TRBD2	TRBJ2-1	TRBV30	CAWSVQRLAGREQFF	TGTGCCTGGAGTGTACAAAGGCTAGCGGGCAGGGAGCAGTTCTTC
15	-	TRBD2	TRBJ2-3	TRBV20-1	CSASSQRDQLHTQYF	TGCAGTGCTAGTAGCCAGCGGGACCAACTCCATACGCAGTATTTT
16	-	TRBD2	TRBJ2-2	TRBV19	CASSSLAGGKTGELFF	TGTGCCAGTAGTAGTCTAGCGGGGGGAAAGACCGGGGAGCTGTTTTTT
14	-	TRBD2	TRBJ2-1	TRBV29-1	CSVDRAGGPNEQFF	TGCAGCGTTGACCGAGCGGGGGGGCCCAATGAGCAGTTCTTC
15	once	TRBD1	TRBJ2-7	TRBV6-5	CASSSDRGPTYEQYF	TGTGCCAGCAGTTCAGACAGGGGGCCAACCTACGAGCAGTACTTC
16	-	-	TRBJ1-5	TRBV19	CASSLRTTRVNQPQHF	TGTGCCAGTAGTCTAAGGACCACGAGGGTAAATCAGCCCCAGCATTTT
18	-	TRBD1	TRBJ1-2	TRBV5-8	CASSLLDEDRVANYGYTF	TGTGCCAGCAGCCTGCTCGACGAGGACAGGGTAGCTAACTATGGCTACACCTTC
14	-	-	TRBJ1-5	TRBV3-1/TRBV3-2	CASSPSGGNQPQHF	TGTGCCAGCAGTCCAAGCGGGGGGAATCAGCCCCAGCATTTT
15	-	TRBD1	TRBJ2-5	TRBV19	CASSSGQQIWETQYF	TGTGCCAGTAGTTCGGGACAGCAAATCTGGGAGACCCAGTACTTC
12	-	-	TRBJ2-2	TRBV6-5	CASSPYTGELFF	TGTGCCAGCAGTCCTTACACCGGGGAGCTGTTTTTT
13	-	-	TRBJ1-6	TRBV6-5	CASRLRYNSPLHF	TGTGCCAGCCGACTGAGATATAATTCACCCCTCCACTTT
12	-	TRBD1	TRBJ1-2	TRBV5-5	CASSLGTGGYTF	TGTGCCAGCAGCTTGGGGACAGGAGGCTACACCTTC
12	-	TRBD2	TRBJ2-5	TRBV28	CASMGGKETQYF	TGTGCCAGCATGGGAGGGAAAGAGACCCAGTACTTC
15	-	-	TRBJ2-7	TRBV9	CASSPRGSVPYEQYF	TGTGCCAGCAGCCCCCGTGGGAGCGTGCCCTACGAGCAGTACTTC
15	-	TRBD2	TRBJ2-1	TRBV9	CASSVVSGGTNEQFF	TGTGCCAGCAGCGTAGTTAGCGGGGGGACGAATGAGCAGTTCTTC
15	-	-	TRBJ1-1	TRBV27	CASSPSQGKVAEAFF	TGTGCCAGCAGTCCATCCCAGGGAAAGGTCGCTGAAGCTTTCTTT
13	few	-	TRBJ1-6	TRBV3-1/TRBV3-2	CASSQGGDSPLHF	TGTGCCAGCAGCCAAGGGGGGGATTCACCCCTCCACTTT
15	-	TRBD1	TRBJ2-7	TRBV5-1	CASSGQGAFVYEQYF	TGCGCCAGCAGCGGGCAGGGGGCGTTCGTCTACGAGCAGTACTTC